Below, 5 T cell receptor beta chains from the same sample are listed, as sequenced in a study of shared clonotypes between healthy human individuals. Assay: immunoSEQ multiplex PCR; the TCRdb copy retains only in-frame clones and omits some. This repertoire shows fewer than 600,000 clones, approximately 79% found once; its top ten account for about an eighth. What was sequenced was PBMCs. All receptors derive from a middle-aged woman in good health. Some clones in this sample may be carry-over from other donors' samples.

This chain joins TRBV14 and TRBJ1-3; D remains ambiguous. Trimming left V 0 bases short and J 4 bases short, with 7 bases between. Germline CDR1 and CDR2: SGHDN and FVKESK. CDR3 length: 14 residues. The CDR3 here is CASSQDLFGNTIYF. In nucleotides, the CDR3 is TGTGCCAGCAGCCAAGACCTATTCGGAAACACCATATATTTT.

The chain recombines TRBV28 with TRBJ2-7; the match to TRBD1 covers 8 bases. This CDR3 region has 15 residues. Germline V gene lookup returns CDR1 MDHEN and CDR2 SYDVKM. Trimming at V came to 7 bases and at J to 3 bases, leaving 11 bases not matched to a gene. CDR3 in DNA: TGTGCCAGCACCCTCTCGACAGGGGCGGTCTACGAGCAGTACTTC. As protein: CASTLSTGAVYEQYF.

The genes are TRBV4-2 and TRBJ2-2, with D unresolved. The germline V gene encodes CDR1 LGHNA and CDR2 YNFKEQ. The CDR3 totals 15 residues. Trimming stripped 1 base from V and 0 bases from J, with 6 bases between. The CDR3 nucleotides are TGTGCCAGCAGCCAAGGGATTACGAACACCGGGGAGCTGTTTTTT. It encodes CASSQGITNTGELFF.

V gene TRBV18 combines with J gene TRBJ2-5; D unresolved. Germline V lookup: CDR1 KGHSH, CDR2 LQKENI. The CDR3 has 13 residues. Trimming cost V 4 bases and J 0 bases, with 6 bases left between them. CDR3 amino acids: CASSLGYQETQYF. Here the CDR3 DNA reads TGTGCCAGCTCACTGGGGTACCAAGAGACCCAGTACTTC.

The chain couples TRBV6-1 to TRBJ1-1; maybe TRBD1 (5 bases). The V gene's germline CDR1 is MNHNS and CDR2 SASEGT. The CDR3 covers 16 residues. The V end was cut by 3 bases, the J end by 2 bases, with 16 bases between. The CDR3: CASSDTGTFGNTEAFF. The CDR3 region has the DNA TGTGCCAGCAGTGATACGGGGACGTTCGGAAACACTGAAGCTTTCTTT.